The 30 T cell receptor beta chains reported below all come from one sample, sequenced in a study of shared clonotypes between healthy human individuals. This table comes from immunoSEQ multiplex PCR, and its TCRdb copy is limited to in-frame clones, with some not included. The sample yields 2.5 million or so clones, roughly 92% seen once. The sequencing input was naive CD4+ T cells sorted from blood. Subset denoted: CD45RA+ positively selected. Receptor source: a man younger than 30 in good health.

This clone was seen once. The V call is TRBV5-6, the J call TRBJ1-2; no reliable D call. The length of the CDR3 is 13 residues. Trimming pared 4 bases from V and 5 bases from J, leaving 12 bases between. Germline V gene sequence: CDR1 SGHDT, CDR2 YYEEEE. CDR3 sequence: CASSRYLDYGYTF. Written as DNA, the CDR3 is TGTGCCAGCAGCCGGTACTTAGATTATGGCTACACCTTC.

A word on this clone: This same CDR3 is encoded by further DNA sequences in the sample. The chain carries TRBV4-1 and TRBJ2-7; 11 positions match TRBD2. The germline V gene encodes CDR1 MGHRA and CDR2 YSYEKL. The ends lost 4 bases at V and 0 bases at J; junction bases unmatched: 5. This CDR3 comprises 16 residues. The CDR3 sequence: CASSLGLAGNSYEQYF. The DNA for the CDR3 is TGCGCCAGCAGCCTCGGACTAGCGGGCAACTCCTACGAGCAGTACTTC.

This chain connects TRBV5-6 to TRBJ2-3; TRBD1 matches 7 bases. The CDR3 sequence is 17 residues long. Germline V gene sequence: CDR1 SGHDT, CDR2 YYEEEE. Unmatched junction bases numbered 10, after V lost 2 bases and J lost 1 base. In DNA, the CDR3 is TGTGCCAGCAGCTTTTTCGAGGGGGCAGTAGGCACAGATACGCAGTATTTT. Its translation: CASSFFEGAVGTDTQYF.

The chain employs TRBV21-1 and TRBJ1-3. TRBV21-1 is flagged as a pseudogene. The CDR3 loop spans 14 amino acids. The CDR3 nucleotides read TGTGCCAGCAGACCGGGTCGCTCTGGAAACACCATATATTTT. It yields the protein CASRPGRSGNTIYF.

This chain connects TRBV19 to TRBJ2-3, with 11 bases identical to TRBD2. The ends lost 5 bases at V and 2 bases at J; junction bases unmatched: 9. Germline CDR1 is LNHDA and CDR2 is SQIVND (reference sequence). There are 17 residues in the CDR3. The CDR3 loop reads CASSAGLAEVSTDTQYF. In DNA, the CDR3 is TGTGCCAGTAGTGCGGGACTAGCGGAGGTTTCCACAGATACGCAGTATTTT.

This clone was seen more than once but under ten times. This chain joins TRBV6-1 and TRBJ1-6; D might be TRBD1 (6 bases). The CDR3 extends over 16 amino acids. Germline V gene data show CDR1 as MNHNS and CDR2 as SASEGT. V lost 4 bases and J 5 bases, leaving 15 bases between the germline ends. The CDR3 region has the DNA TGTGCCAGCAGTGGGACCTGGAGACAGGATAATTCACCCCTCCACTTT. It codes for CASSGTWRQDNSPLHF.

This chain links TRBV4-3 with TRBJ2-7, with 10 bases that match TRBD2. Germline-derived CDR1 and CDR2 are LGHNA and YSLEER. The CDR3 totals 14 residues. J was trimmed by 6 bases and V by 4 bases; bases with no gene match: 6. This CDR3 reads CASSPAGGVREQYF. The CDR3 region has the DNA TGCGCCAGCAGCCCAGCGGGAGGGGTGCGCGAGCAGTACTTC.

The chain uses TRBV2 and TRBJ2-5; the D gene is possibly TRBD1 (6 bases). Germline lookup yields CDR1 SNHLY and CDR2 FYNNEI. Trimming took 6 bases from V and 5 from J, leaving 22 bases between them. CDR3 size: 16 residues. CDR3 bases: TGTGCCAGCAGATGGGATTCCGGGACAAGAGGGGAGACCCAGTACTTC. Its protein product is CASRWDSGTRGETQYF.

This clone was found a few times. V gene TRBV28 combines with J gene TRBJ1-1, with no clear D. CDR1 and CDR2 (germline): MDHEN, SYDVKM. This CDR3 has 12 amino acids. The V end lost 7 bases, the J end lost 0 bases, and 6 bases lay between the germline ends. The DNA for the CDR3 is TGTGCCAGCACGCAGATGAACACTGAAGCTTTCTTT. This gives the protein CASTQMNTEAFF.

On this clone itself: This sample includes further DNA sequences coding for the same CDR3. The chain links TRBV7-9 to TRBJ1-4, with 7 bases lining up with TRBD1. J lost 6 bases, V lost 5 bases, and 3 bases had no gene match. CDR3 length: 13 amino acids. From germline, CDR1 is SEHNR and CDR2 FQNEAQ (reference sequence). The CDR3: CASSRDRDEKLFF. The CDR3 coding sequence is TGTGCCAGCAGCAGAGACAGGGATGAAAAACTGTTTTTT.

V is TRBV5-4 and J is TRBJ1-2; 9 bases are a match to TRBD1. Trimming removed 6 bases from V and 2 bases from J; junction bases left unmatched: 5. Germline CDR1 is SGHNT and CDR2 is YYREEE (reference sequence). This CDR3 contains 14 residues. CDR3 loop: CASNPGQGNYGYTF. CDR3 in DNA: TGTGCCAGCAATCCGGGACAGGGAAACTATGGCTACACCTTC.

V usage is TRBV4-1 and J usage is TRBJ1-5; D remains unclear. Deletions cut 4 bases from V and 6 bases from J, with 19 bases between. The CDR3 is made up of 16 amino acids. Germline V gene lookup returns CDR1 MGHRA and CDR2 YSYEKL. CDR3 residues: CASSLTEGLDSQPQHF. CDR3 bases: TGCGCCAGCAGCCTAACTGAAGGACTCGATTCTCAGCCCCAGCATTTT.

This clone showed up just once. The chain joins TRBV19 to TRBJ1-2; the D is unclear. The CDR3 loop spans 15 amino acids. Germline values: CDR1 LNHDA, CDR2 SQIVND (reference sequence). Trimming took off 2 bases at V and 6 bases at J, with 16 bases between the two ends. The CDR3 here is CASSISAGRADGYTF. In nucleotides, the CDR3 is TGTGCCAGTAGTATATCGGCAGGACGCGCCGATGGCTACACCTTC.

The J gene is TRBJ1-6, the V gene TRBV5-6; TRBD1 matches 7 bases. Germline CDR1 and CDR2: SGHDT and YYEEEE. The CDR3 runs to 15 residues. Trimming cost V 7 bases and J 6 bases; bases outside gene matches: 10. The CDR3, as DNA: TGTGCCAGCCACTGGGGGCCAGGGGGTAATTCACCCCTCCACTTT. Its translation is CASHWGPGGNSPLHF. The full variable domain, with the rest looked up from reference TRBV5-6 and TRBJ1-6, is DAGVTQSPTHLIKTRGQQVTLRCSPKSGHDTVSWYQQALGQGPQFIFQYYEEEERQRGNFPDRFSGHQFPNYSSELNVNALLLGDSALYLCASHWGPGGNSPLHFGNGTRLTVT.

The rearrangement uses TRBV27 and TRBJ2-1; 8 positions match TRBD2. V gave up 4 bases and J gave up 2 bases; unmatched junction bases: 10. The CDR3 runs 17 residues. Germline CDR1 and CDR2: MNHEY and SMNVEV (reference sequence). CDR3 nucleotide sequence: TGTGCCAGCAGTTCAGGGATTTCGGGAGGGCCCTACAATGAGCAGTTCTTC. It codes for CASSSGISGGPYNEQFF.

The V and J genes are TRBV5-4 and TRBJ2-5; D may correspond to TRBD1 or TRBD2 (5 bases each). The germline V gene has CDR1 SGHNT and CDR2 YYREEE (reference sequence). There are 13 residues in the CDR3. Trimming shortened V by 3 bases and J by 5 bases, and 11 bases separated the two germline ends. This CDR3 is CASSSQGPETQYF. The CDR3 nucleotides read TGTGCCAGCAGCTCCCAGGGACCGGAGACCCAGTACTTC. The full variable domain, its missing parts supplied by reference TRBV5-4 and TRBJ2-5, is ETGVTQSPTHLIKTRGQQVTLRCSSQSGHNTVSWYQQALGQGPQFIFQYYREEENGRGNFPPRFSGLQFPNYSSELNVNALELDDSALYLCASSSQGPETQYFGPGTRLLVL.

The J gene is TRBJ1-5, the V gene TRBV6-1, with no clear D. CDR3 length: 13 residues. V dropped 2 bases and J dropped 11 bases, with 13 bases sitting between them. Germline assignment: CDR1 MNHNS and CDR2 SASEGT. CDR3 nucleotide sequence: TGTGCCAGCAGTGAAAGAGGGTTCAGGTCCCAGCATTTT. Its translation: CASSERGFRSQHF.

The V and J genes are TRBV2 and TRBJ1-3; 7 nucleotides align to TRBD1. The CDR3 is 16 amino acids. Looked up from germline, CDR1 is SNHLY and CDR2 is FYNNEI. The junction had 12 bases not matched to a gene; V was cut back by 7 bases and J by 3 bases. The CDR3 is CASKLQGLRGGNTIYF. The CDR3 DNA reads as TGTGCCAGCAAATTACAGGGGTTAAGGGGTGGAAACACCATATATTTT.

The chain uses TRBV5-1 and TRBJ2-7; D not certain. The CDR3 has 13 residues. Germline V gene sequence: CDR1 SGHRS, CDR2 YFSETQ. Trimming stripped 7 bases from V and 3 bases from J, with 14 bases between. The DNA for the CDR3 is TGCGCCAGCTTCTTATGGCCAGGCTACGAGCAGTACTTC. Translation: CASFLWPGYEQYF.

In this sample, this clone turned up a few times. The same CDR3 arises from other DNA sequences in this sample as well. V and J are TRBV30 and TRBJ2-2; weak D call: TRBD2 (5 bases). The CDR3 is 13 amino acids. Between the trimmed V and J ends, which lost 0 bases and 5 bases, there was a span of 7 bases. CDR1 GTSNPN and CDR2 SVGIG come from the germline V gene (reference sequence). CDR3 sequence: CAWSVEGTGELFF. The DNA for the CDR3 is TGTGCCTGGAGTGTAGAGGGAACCGGGGAGCTGTTTTTT.

The chain combines TRBV27 with TRBJ2-5; TRBD1 aligns across 8 bases. Germline V lookup: CDR1 MNHEY, CDR2 SMNVEV (reference sequence). The length of the CDR3 is 15 residues. Germline trimming cut 5 bases from V and 7 bases from J; bases unmatched to any gene: 12. CDR3 coding DNA: TGTGCCAGCAGTCCCCGGACAGGGAACGTCGGGACCCAGTACTTC. Residues: CASSPRTGNVGTQYF.

The rearrangement joins TRBV10-2 to TRBJ2-5; unclear D gene. The CDR3 spans 13 residues. Germline V CDR1 and CDR2: WSHSY, SAAADI. Trimming shortened V by 3 bases and J by 4 bases, and 9 bases separated the two germline ends. DNA for the CDR3: TGCGCCAGCAGTGATCCGGGCGGAGAGACCCAGTACTTC. Protein: CASSDPGGETQYF.

With regard to this clone: Other DNA sequences in this specimen translate into the identical CDR3. The chain combines TRBV18 with TRBJ2-7; no definite D call. Trimming removed 2 bases from V and 3 bases from J, with 5 bases in between. Germline V gene data show CDR1 as KGHSH and CDR2 as LQKENI. The CDR3 runs 12 residues. CDR3 residues: CASSPGLYEQYF. The CDR3 DNA reads TGTGCCAGCTCACCAGGGCTCTACGAGCAGTACTTC. Supplemented by reference TRBV18 and TRBJ2-7, the full variable domain reads NAGVMQNPRHLVRRRGQEARLRCSPMKGHSHVYWYRQLPEEGLKFMVYLQKENIIDESGMPKERFSAEFPKEGPSILRIQQVVRGDSAAYFCASSPGLYEQYFGPGTRLTVT.

Concerning this clone itself: The sample contains more than one DNA sequence encoding this CDR3. This chain links TRBV29-1 with TRBJ1-1; no reliable D call. The CDR3 runs to 13 residues. The germline gives CDR1 SQVTM, CDR2 ANQGSEA. V was shortened by 4 bases and J by 0 bases, with 9 bases between the two germline ends. CDR3 region: CSVGQRLNTEAFF. Written as DNA, the CDR3 is TGCAGCGTTGGGCAGCGTTTGAACACTGAAGCTTTCTTT.

Turning to this clone: Other DNA sequences in this specimen translate into the identical CDR3. The chain recombines TRBV30 with TRBJ2-1; 7 bases match TRBD2. The CDR3 contains 13 residues. With 2 bases clipped from V and 3 bases from J, the junction kept 1 base outside the gene matches. The germline V gene encodes CDR1 GTSNPN and CDR2 SVGIG (reference sequence). This CDR3 is CAWSTGGYNEQFF. The CDR3 nucleotides read TGTGCCTGGAGTACGGGGGGCTACAATGAGCAGTTCTTC.

The chain combines TRBV4-1 with TRBJ2-4, with TRBD1 identical over 8 bases. Germline CDR1 is MGHRA and CDR2 is YSYEKL. The CDR3 totals 16 residues. After removal of 0 bases from V and 8 bases from J, the junction contained 9 bases not matched to a gene. The CDR3 loop reads CASSQEFPGQVHIQYF. CDR3 bases: TGCGCCAGCAGCCAAGAGTTCCCGGGACAGGTCCACATTCAGTACTTC.

This clone has only one observation. The chain recombines TRBV6-1 with TRBJ2-6, with unresolved D. Germline-derived CDR1 and CDR2 are MNHNS and SASEGT. The length of the CDR3 is 15 residues. V was cut by 3 bases and J by 4 bases, with 10 bases left in between. CDR3 nucleotides: TGTGCCAGCAGTGACGTCAGGACCGGGGCCAACGTCCTGACTTTC. Its translation is CASSDVRTGANVLTF.

The gene calls are TRBV27 and TRBJ2-3; D remains unclear. Germline CDR1 reads MNHEY; CDR2 reads SMNVEV (reference sequence). Deletions cut 5 bases from V and 14 bases from J, with 20 bases between. The CDR3 sequence is 13 residues long. CDR3: CASSRTPGWASYF. CDR3 DNA: TGTGCCAGCAGTAGAACCCCGGGCTGGGCGTCGTATTTT.

This clone was detected once. This chain links TRBV28 with TRBJ2-6; either TRBD1 or TRBD2 may supply D (5 bases each). The CDR3 loop spans 15 amino acids. Trimming cost V 4 bases and J 0 bases, with 7 bases left between them. Germline CDR1 and CDR2: MDHEN and SYDVKM. CDR3 amino acids: CASSWGSSGANVLTF. In nucleotides, the CDR3 is TGTGCCAGCAGTTGGGGGAGCTCTGGGGCCAACGTCCTGACTTTC.

In this sample, this clone turned up once. The chain has TRBV10-2 and TRBJ1-4; 8 nucleotides align to TRBD1. Germline V gene sequence: CDR1 WSHSY, CDR2 SAAADI. This CDR3 comprises 14 residues. V lost 9 bases, J lost 5 bases, and 8 bases stayed unmatched. The CDR3 loop reads CASARGQENEKLFF. In DNA, the CDR3 is TGCGCCAGTGCGAGGGGACAGGAAAATGAAAAACTGTTTTTT.